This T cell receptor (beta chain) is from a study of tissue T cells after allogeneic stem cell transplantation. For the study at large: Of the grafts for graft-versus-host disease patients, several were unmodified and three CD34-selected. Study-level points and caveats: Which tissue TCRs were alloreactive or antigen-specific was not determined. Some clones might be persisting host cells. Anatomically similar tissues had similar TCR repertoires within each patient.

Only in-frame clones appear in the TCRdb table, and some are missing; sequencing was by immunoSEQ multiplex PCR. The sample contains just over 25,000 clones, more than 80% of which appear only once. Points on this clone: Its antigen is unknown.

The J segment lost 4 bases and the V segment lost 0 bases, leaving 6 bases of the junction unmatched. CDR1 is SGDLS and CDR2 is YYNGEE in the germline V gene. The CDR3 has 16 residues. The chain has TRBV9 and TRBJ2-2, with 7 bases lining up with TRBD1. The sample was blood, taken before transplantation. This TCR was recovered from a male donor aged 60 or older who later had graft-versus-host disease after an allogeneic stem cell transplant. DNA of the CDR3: TGTGCCAGCAGCGTAGGGGCAGGGGGAATCACCGGGGAGCTGTTTTTT. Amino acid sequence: CASSVGAGGITGELFF.